These T cell receptor beta chains were read from a single sample in a study of vaccination and CD4 T cells after COVID-19. One entry per CDR3 protein results from TCRdb running MiXCR on the PCR reads. This sample yields roughly 19,000 distinct CDR3 sequences, of which roughly 50% are seen a single time; more than 8.5% belongs to the top ten. Their antigen targets remain unknown. Sequencing used CD4+ T cells from blood, cultured in vitro. All receptors derive from a human donor who had recovered from COVID-19. Both conserved end residues are part of each CDR3. Fields, in order: clone size, J gene, D gene, V gene, CDR3 DNA, CDR3 protein. The D gene is left open where the match is weak. Not all rows give a size; the values are once, few, many and, for expanded clones, a class.

size: .
J: TRBJ2-1
D: .
V: TRBV20-1
DNA: TGCAGTGTGTCGAACAGGGCCAATGAGCAGTTCTTC
CDR3: CSVSNRANEQFF

size: .
J: TRBJ2-7
D: .
V: TRBV5-1
DNA: TGCGCCAGCAGTCGTGTATACGAGCAGTACTTC
CDR3: CASSRVYEQYF

size: .
J: TRBJ1-1
D: .
V: TRBV25-1
DNA: TGTGCCGGCAGTGATCTAACCCCGGGGAACACTGAAGCTTTCTTT
CDR3: CAGSDLTPGNTEAFF

size: .
J: TRBJ2-1
D: TRBD2
V: TRBV5-6
DNA: TGTGCCAGCAGCTGGCCGAGCGGGGGGTATGGTGAGCAGTTCTTC
CDR3: CASSWPSGGYGEQFF

size: .
J: TRBJ2-7
D: .
V: TRBV20-1
DNA: TGCAGTGCCCAGGGATACCGTTACTACGAGCAGTACTTC
CDR3: CSAQGYRYYEQYF

size: once
J: TRBJ2-7
D: .
V: TRBV6-2/TRBV6-3
DNA: TGTGCCAGCAGTGACGGGAAGGGAATCCCCTACGAGCAGTACTTC
CDR3: CASSDGKGIPYEQYF

size: .
J: TRBJ2-7
D: .
V: TRBV6-7
DNA: TGTGCCACGACCCGATTGGTGTCCTACGAGCAGTACTTC
CDR3: CATTRLVSYEQYF

size: few
J: TRBJ1-2
D: .
V: TRBV7-2
DNA: TGTGCCAGCAGTCAGGGGACTAACTATGGCTACACCTTC
CDR3: CASSQGTNYGYTF

size: .
J: TRBJ2-7
D: TRBD1
V: TRBV11-1
DNA: TGTGCCAGCAGCCGGGACAGGGGGATCTACGAGCAGTACTTC
CDR3: CASSRDRGIYEQYF

size: .
J: TRBJ2-1
D: .
V: TRBV6-2/TRBV6-3
DNA: TGTGCCAGCAGTCAACAAGTGACGGAAGACAATGAGCAGTTCTTC
CDR3: CASSQQVTEDNEQFF

size: few
J: TRBJ1-5
D: TRBD1
V: TRBV20-1
DNA: TGCAGTGCTCCGACCCCTTCGACAGGGGCTCAGCCCCAGCATTTT
CDR3: CSAPTPSTGAQPQHF

size: .
J: TRBJ2-3
D: .
V: TRBV5-8
DNA: TGTGCCAGCAGCTTGCATGGTGATACGCAGTATTTT
CDR3: CASSLHGDTQYF

size: .
J: TRBJ1-5
D: TRBD1
V: TRBV12-3/TRBV12-4
DNA: TGTGCCTCAAAGACAGGGTTTCAGCCCCAGCATTTT
CDR3: CASKTGFQPQHF

size: .
J: TRBJ2-7
D: TRBD2
V: TRBV19
DNA: TGTGCCAGTAGACCTCCTTCCGGGACTAGCGGGAGCGCGACCTACGAGCAGTACTTC
CDR3: CASRPPSGTSGSATYEQYF

size: .
J: TRBJ2-1
D: TRBD2
V: TRBV12-3/TRBV12-4
DNA: TGTGCCAGCAGTCTCGCTAGCGGTAGGTACAATGAGCAGTTCTTC
CDR3: CASSLASGRYNEQFF

size: .
J: TRBJ2-7
D: .
V: TRBV7-9
DNA: TGTGCCAGCAGCTTAGCGGGCCAGTCGACGGTTCGACAGTACTTC
CDR3: CASSLAGQSTVRQYF

size: .
J: TRBJ2-5
D: .
V: TRBV27
DNA: TGTGCCAGCTCGAGGGGGGTCGGCCAGGGAGGGGAGGAGACCCAGTACTTC
CDR3: CASSRGVGQGGEETQYF

size: .
J: TRBJ1-1
D: .
V: TRBV7-9
DNA: TGTGCCAGCAGCTCTCCGACAGGAACAGTGAACACTGAAGCTTTCTTT
CDR3: CASSSPTGTVNTEAFF

size: few
J: TRBJ2-5
D: .
V: TRBV11-2
DNA: TGTGCCAGCAGCTCACCCTCCCTGCGGGGGACCCAGTACTTC
CDR3: CASSSPSLRGTQYF

size: .
J: TRBJ1-2
D: TRBD1
V: TRBV12-3/TRBV12-4
DNA: TGTGCCAGCAGGCAACAGGGGGGGAACATAGGCTACACCTTC
CDR3: CASRQQGGNIGYTF

size: .
J: TRBJ2-7
D: TRBD2
V: TRBV11-1
DNA: TGTGCCAGCAGCTTACTTGGCGGGAGTCCCTACGAGCAGTACTTC
CDR3: CASSLLGGSPYEQYF

size: .
J: TRBJ1-1
D: .
V: TRBV6-2/TRBV6-3
DNA: TGTGCCAGCAGCCCCCTCACGAAGAACACTGAAGCTTTCTTT
CDR3: CASSPLTKNTEAFF

size: .
J: TRBJ2-7
D: TRBD1
V: TRBV5-1
DNA: TGCGCCAGCAGCTTACAGGGGGTACGGTACGAGCAGTACTTC
CDR3: CASSLQGVRYEQYF

size: .
J: TRBJ1-1
D: .
V: TRBV6-5
DNA: TGTGCCAGCAGTTACTCGAGGGGGGGGACTGAAGCTTTCTTT
CDR3: CASSYSRGGTEAFF

size: .
J: TRBJ2-3
D: .
V: TRBV5-1
DNA: TGCGCCAGCAGCCCCCCCCGGACGGGTTTCGGCACAGATACGCAGTATTTT
CDR3: CASSPPRTGFGTDTQYF

size: .
J: TRBJ2-3
D: .
V: TRBV14
DNA: TGTGCCAGCAGCCAAGGCCCCAATACGCAGTATTTT
CDR3: CASSQGPNTQYF

size: .
J: TRBJ1-2
D: .
V: TRBV7-9
DNA: TGTGCCAGCAGCTTGGACAGCTATGGCTACACCTTC
CDR3: CASSLDSYGYTF

size: few
J: TRBJ1-5
D: TRBD1
V: TRBV20-1
DNA: TGCAGTGCTACGGGACAGGTGAATCAGCCCCAGCATTTT
CDR3: CSATGQVNQPQHF

size: .
J: TRBJ1-2
D: TRBD1
V: TRBV19
DNA: TGTGCCAGTAGCCACCGGGACAGATCTAACTATGGCTACACCTTC
CDR3: CASSHRDRSNYGYTF

size: few
J: TRBJ1-1
D: TRBD1
V: TRBV20-1
DNA: TGCAGTGCTAGAAGGGGGCAACACACTGAAGCTTTCTTT
CDR3: CSARRGQHTEAFF

size: once
J: TRBJ2-7
D: TRBD2
V: TRBV7-6
DNA: TGTGCCAGCAGCCCCAGCGGGGGGGCTTCTAGAGAGCAGTACTTC
CDR3: CASSPSGGASREQYF

size: .
J: TRBJ1-5
D: .
V: TRBV19
DNA: TGTGCCAGTAGTATTTTTACAGTAGGAGCGCCCCAGCATTTT
CDR3: CASSIFTVGAPQHF

size: .
J: TRBJ1-2
D: TRBD1
V: TRBV5-1
DNA: TGCGCCAGCAGCTTGCTCTCGGAGGGGGCGGATGGCTACACCTTC
CDR3: CASSLLSEGADGYTF

size: .
J: TRBJ2-7
D: .
V: TRBV5-1
DNA: TGCGCCAGCAGCTTGGGTTCGGAAACCGAGCAGTACTTC
CDR3: CASSLGSETEQYF

size: .
J: TRBJ1-6
D: .
V: TRBV9
DNA: TGTGCCAGCAGCGCGGGACAAAGCGGTTCACCCCTCCACTTT
CDR3: CASSAGQSGSPLHF

size: .
J: TRBJ2-2
D: .
V: TRBV6-2/TRBV6-3
DNA: TGTGCCAGCAGTTATGTCCAGGGGCCCACCGGGGAGCTGTTTTTT
CDR3: CASSYVQGPTGELFF

size: .
J: TRBJ1-2
D: .
V: TRBV19
DNA: TGTGCCAGTAGTTGGCGGGAACGCTATGGCTACACCTTC
CDR3: CASSWRERYGYTF

size: .
J: TRBJ2-7
D: .
V: TRBV6-1
DNA: TGTGCCAGCAGTCCCCCTTCAGGGAGCGGTGAGCAGTACTTC
CDR3: CASSPPSGSGEQYF

size: .
J: TRBJ2-1
D: .
V: TRBV11-2
DNA: TGTGCCAGCAGCTTAGTAACCCAGTACAATGAGCAGTTCTTC
CDR3: CASSLVTQYNEQFF

size: few
J: TRBJ1-5
D: TRBD1
V: TRBV6-2/TRBV6-3
DNA: TGTGCCAGCACTCGACAGGGCACTCAGCCCCAGCATTTT
CDR3: CASTRQGTQPQHF

size: .
J: TRBJ1-3
D: .
V: TRBV6-1
DNA: TGTGCCAGCAGTAACGACCGGGGAAACACCATATATTTT
CDR3: CASSNDRGNTIYF

size: .
J: TRBJ1-1
D: .
V: TRBV25-1
DNA: TGTGCCAGCAGTCTGCTCGGGACTCCTGAACAGGGAGCTTTCTTT
CDR3: CASSLLGTPEQGAFF

size: .
J: TRBJ2-7
D: TRBD2
V: TRBV28
DNA: TGTGCCAGCAGATCCGAGGGTAGCGGGAGGTACGAGCAGTACTTC
CDR3: CASRSEGSGRYEQYF

size: .
J: TRBJ2-7
D: .
V: TRBV6-1
DNA: TGTGCCAGCAGCCCCCGACAGCCATCCTACGAGCAGTACTTC
CDR3: CASSPRQPSYEQYF

size: .
J: TRBJ2-5
D: .
V: TRBV20-1
DNA: TGCAGTGCTAGACGTGGGGGCCTCGGGGAGACCCAGTACTTC
CDR3: CSARRGGLGETQYF

size: .
J: TRBJ2-3
D: .
V: TRBV19
DNA: TGTGCCAGTAGTATCCGGGGGGATACGCAGTATTTT
CDR3: CASSIRGDTQYF

size: once
J: TRBJ1-2
D: .
V: TRBV7-2
DNA: TGTGCCAGCAGCTCCGGGATCTACACCTTC
CDR3: CASSSGIYTF

size: few
J: TRBJ2-1
D: TRBD2
V: TRBV7-9
DNA: TGTGCCAGCAGCCCAGGACTAGCGGTGAGTGAGCAGTTCTTC
CDR3: CASSPGLAVSEQFF

size: .
J: TRBJ1-3
D: TRBD1
V: TRBV7-2
DNA: TGTGCCAGCAGCGGGGGGACAGGGAGCTCTGGAAACACCATATATTTT
CDR3: CASSGGTGSSGNTIYF

size: .
J: TRBJ2-2
D: .
V: TRBV20-1
DNA: TGCAGTGCTCGCCGGAGGGGGTCATACGGGGAGCTGTTTTTT
CDR3: CSARRRGSYGELFF

size: once
J: TRBJ2-5
D: .
V: TRBV19
DNA: TGTGCCAGTAAGGACTACCAAGAGACCCAGTACTTC
CDR3: CASKDYQETQYF

size: .
J: TRBJ1-5
D: .
V: TRBV24-1
DNA: TGTGCCACCAGTGCTCGGGAGGAGGGAGACAATCAGCCCCAGCATTTT
CDR3: CATSAREEGDNQPQHF

size: once
J: TRBJ2-1
D: TRBD1
V: TRBV30
DNA: TGTGCCTGGAGTGTACCCGCGAGTGGGACAGGTAATGAGCAGTTCTTC
CDR3: CAWSVPASGTGNEQFF

size: once
J: TRBJ2-7
D: .
V: TRBV29-1
DNA: TGCAGCGTTGAAGATGGTGGGGCTCAGTACTTC
CDR3: CSVEDGGAQYF

size: few
J: TRBJ1-2
D: .
V: TRBV28
DNA: TGTGCCAGCAGTTTAGGACGAATCTATGGCTACACCTTC
CDR3: CASSLGRIYGYTF